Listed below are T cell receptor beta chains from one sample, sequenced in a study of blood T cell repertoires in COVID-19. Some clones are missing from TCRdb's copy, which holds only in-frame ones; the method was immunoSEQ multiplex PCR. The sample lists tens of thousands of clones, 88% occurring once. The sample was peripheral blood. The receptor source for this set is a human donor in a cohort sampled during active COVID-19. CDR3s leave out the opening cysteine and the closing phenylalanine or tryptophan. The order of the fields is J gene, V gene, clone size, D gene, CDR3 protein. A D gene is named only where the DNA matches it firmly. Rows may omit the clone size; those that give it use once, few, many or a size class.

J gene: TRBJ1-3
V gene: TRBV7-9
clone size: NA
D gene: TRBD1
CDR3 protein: ASSSDRLSGNTIY

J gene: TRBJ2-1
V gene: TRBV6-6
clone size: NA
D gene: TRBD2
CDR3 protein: ASSTQVGAGERSQF

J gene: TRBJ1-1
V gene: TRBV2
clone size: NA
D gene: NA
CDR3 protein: ASSIYTEAF

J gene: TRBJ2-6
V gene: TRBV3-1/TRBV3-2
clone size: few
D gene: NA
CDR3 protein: ASSQDYGKTGSSGANVLT

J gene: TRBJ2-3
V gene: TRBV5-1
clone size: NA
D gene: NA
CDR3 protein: ASSLDSYTDTQY

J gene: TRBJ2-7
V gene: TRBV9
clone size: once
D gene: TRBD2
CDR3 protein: ASSVTSGPYEQY

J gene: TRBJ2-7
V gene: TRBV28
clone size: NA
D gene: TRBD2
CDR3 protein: ASRVQGVSGSD

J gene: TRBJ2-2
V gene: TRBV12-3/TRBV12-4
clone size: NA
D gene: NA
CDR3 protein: ASSSGGELF

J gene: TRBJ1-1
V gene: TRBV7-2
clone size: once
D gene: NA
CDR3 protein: ASSQRGTEAF

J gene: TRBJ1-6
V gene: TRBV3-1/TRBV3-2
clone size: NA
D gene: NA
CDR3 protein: ASSQDDSRARNSPLH

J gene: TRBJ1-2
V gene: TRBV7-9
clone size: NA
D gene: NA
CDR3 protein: ASSLAGHNYGYT

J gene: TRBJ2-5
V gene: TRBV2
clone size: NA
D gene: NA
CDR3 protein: ASSRTETQETQY

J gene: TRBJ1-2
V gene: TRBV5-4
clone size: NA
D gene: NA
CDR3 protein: ASRQQGNYGYT

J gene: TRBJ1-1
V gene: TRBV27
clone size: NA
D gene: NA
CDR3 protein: ASSLFALRGLGTEAF

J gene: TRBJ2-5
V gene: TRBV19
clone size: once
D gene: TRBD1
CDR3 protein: ASSVQGAAVQETQY

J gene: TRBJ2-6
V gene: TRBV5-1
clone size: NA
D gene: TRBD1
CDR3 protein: ASRPGGSGANVLT

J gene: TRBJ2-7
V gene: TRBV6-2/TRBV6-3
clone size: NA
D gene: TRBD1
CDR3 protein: ASSLWTGRSHEQY

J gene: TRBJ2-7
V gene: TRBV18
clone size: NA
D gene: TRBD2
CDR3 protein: ASSPRITSGIYEQY

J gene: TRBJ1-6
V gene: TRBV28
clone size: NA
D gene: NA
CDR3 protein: ASKVQGRNSPLH

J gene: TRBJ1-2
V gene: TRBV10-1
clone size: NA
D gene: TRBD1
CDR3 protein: ASNFTQGAGGYT

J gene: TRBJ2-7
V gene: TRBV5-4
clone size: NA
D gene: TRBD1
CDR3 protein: ASSLGQGLYEQY

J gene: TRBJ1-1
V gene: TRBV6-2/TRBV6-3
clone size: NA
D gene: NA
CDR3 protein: ASSWGGQYTEAF

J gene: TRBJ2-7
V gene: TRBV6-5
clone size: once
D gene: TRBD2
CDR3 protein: ASSGTRPYEQY

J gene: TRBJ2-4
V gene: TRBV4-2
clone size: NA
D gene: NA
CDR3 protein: ASSQDLQGIQY

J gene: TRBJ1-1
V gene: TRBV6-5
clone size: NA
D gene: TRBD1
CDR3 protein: ASNRWTGGKTEAF

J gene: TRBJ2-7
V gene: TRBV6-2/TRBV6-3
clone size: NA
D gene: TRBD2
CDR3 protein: ASSYWLADYEQY

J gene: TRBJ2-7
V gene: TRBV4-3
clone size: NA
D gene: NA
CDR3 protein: ASSQARSSYEQY

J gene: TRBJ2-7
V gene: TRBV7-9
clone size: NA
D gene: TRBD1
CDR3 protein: ASSLPPPGQAPYEQY

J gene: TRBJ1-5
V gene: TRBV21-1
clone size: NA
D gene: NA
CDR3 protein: ASSRDAVQPQH

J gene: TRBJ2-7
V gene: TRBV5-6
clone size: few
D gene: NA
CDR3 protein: ASSASRGGYEQY

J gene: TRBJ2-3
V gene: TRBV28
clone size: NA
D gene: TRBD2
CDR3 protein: ASSDPLLAGGPGDTQY